The clone carrying this T cell receptor beta chain was recorded a few times. Its specificity is unknown. One junction end does not reproduce the germline sequence, and a read error may be involved. This sample was included in a study of metastatic and nonmetastatic thyroid tumors. Findings and caveats of the study: The reported finding was significantly higher TCR beta diversity in malignant thyroid tumors relative to benign nodules, in blood and tumor.

All patients reached thyroid surgery having received no treatment beforehand. Germline V gene data show CDR1 as MDHEN and CDR2 as SYDVKM. The CDR3 covers 18 residues. How the authors handled the data: Researchers built a distant-metastasis classifier for papillary thyroid cancer that drew on CDR3 differences across clinicopathological groups. TCRdb re-analyzed the PCR reads through MiXCR. TCRdb, rather than the study authors, made the V and J calls. The sample lists tens of thousands of clones, about 12% occurring once. This chain connects TRBV28 to TRBJ2-5, with 7 positions matching TRBD2. Sample: blood. This clonotype was sampled from a male donor with papillary thyroid cancer or a benign thyroid nodule (not recorded which). Some clones in this sample may be carry-over from other donors' samples. In DNA form, the CDR3 reads TGTGCCATCAGTTCGCCACCTCGGACTATCGGGAGGAAAGAGACCCAGTACTTC. Its translation is CAISSPPRTIGRKETQYF.